These T cell receptor beta chains were read from a single sample in a study of cytomegalovirus exposure and HLA in healthy donors. Measured with immunoSEQ multiplex PCR; TCRdb has only the in-frame clones, and not every one. The sample table sets out about 34,000 clones. Sequencing was carried out using PBMCs. The receptors were gathered from a woman aged 40 to 50 in good health and CMV-seropositive. Both conserved end residues are part of each CDR3. D genes are given only for firm matches.

TRBV6-1	NA	TRBJ2-7	TGTGCCAGCAGTGCACCTACCAGGGGTCTTGACGAGCAGTACTTC	CASSAPTRGLDEQYF
TRBV30	TRBD1	TRBJ2-3	TGTGCCTCGCACTACAGGGGGCGAGCAGATACGCAGTATTTT	CASHYRGRADTQYF
TRBV18	NA	TRBJ2-1	TGTGCCAGCTCACCATTTTCGGGAAATGAGCAGTTCTTC	CASSPFSGNEQFF
TRBV5-5	NA	TRBJ2-7	TGTGCCAGCAGCTCCTGGGGGGGGCTCAGCGAGCAGTACTTC	CASSSWGGLSEQYF
TRBV30	NA	TRBJ2-1	TGTGCCTGGAGCAGTGGCAGGGGTCATAGGAATGAGCAGTTCTTC	CAWSSGRGHRNEQFF
TRBV4-3	TRBD2	TRBJ2-1	TGCGCCAGCAGCCTGGTCCGGGAGGTATTAGGGAATGAGCAGTTCTTC	CASSLVREVLGNEQFF
TRBV16	NA	TRBJ2-1	TGTGCCAGCAGCCAATCGGGGCACCAGGGGAACTATGAGCAGTTCTTC	CASSQSGHQGNYEQFF
TRBV19	TRBD1	TRBJ1-1	TGTGCCAGTAAGGGACAGGCGGGCACTGAAGCTTTCTTT	CASKGQAGTEAFF
TRBV7-2	TRBD1	TRBJ1-2	TGTGCCAGCAGTGTTGACAGGGACTATGGCTACACCTTC	CASSVDRDYGYTF
TRBV2	TRBD1	TRBJ2-7	TGTGCCAGCCCCCTGGACAGGGACAATTCCTACGAGCAGTACTTC	CASPLDRDNSYEQYF